The entry below gives a single TCR beta chain sequence along with its context. This clonotype has at least ten counts. There is no known antigen for this receptor. Base quality data are lacking; no much larger clone is found one base away. Explained via the paper, the treatment or condition label denotes: live attenuated yellow fever vaccine strain. At each blood-draw timepoint, two biological replicates of bulk PBMCs were collected. PBMCs were isolated from peripheral blood using a standard Ficoll-Paque protocol. RNA was extracted with TriZol from bulk PBMCs, CD4 and CD8 fractions, and dextramer-positive and dextramer-negative fractions. The sequencing machine was an Illumina NovaSeq 6000. TCR cDNA was synthesized by 5'RACE template switching, through which a universal primer site and unique molecular identifiers were introduced. Priming for cDNA synthesis came from both the TCR alpha and TCR beta constant segments. Two PCR steps were used to amplify libraries, with sample barcodes and sequencing adapters being added in the second step. Sequencing of libraries was performed on Illumina HiSeq 2500 (2x100 bp) or NovaSeq (2x150 bp). Per the original workflow: Reads were demultiplexed and collapsed into UMI consensus sequences with MIGEC, and V(D)J alignment was performed with MiXCR. Vaccine-responding clonotypes were identified with edgeR using replicate PBMC samples, with FDR below 0.01 and a log2 fold change above 5 up to day 15 being required. CD4 or CD8 identity was assigned to each bulk clonotype according to whether the clonotype was present at higher abundance in the sequenced CD4 repertoire or the sequenced CD8 repertoire. The public reads were run again by TCRdb, first through fastp at Q25 and then through MiXCR, and only productive beta chains were kept. Entries that share a CDR3 protein sequence are merged under the most common genes and DNA. The V and J calls and clone size come from TCRdb's table, not from the authors' own analysis. Within this sample are around 320,000 distinct CDR3 sequences, with approximately 4% of them counted one time only. Roughly a fifth of the sample lies in the top ten.

This record belongs to a study of T cells after yellow fever vaccination (dated by TCRdb to the late 2010s). At the level of the whole study: The SMART-Seq v4 Ultra Low Input RNA kit was used to prepare libraries from fractions with low cell numbers. To follow T-cell clones before and after primary and booster YFV17D yellow fever vaccination, bulk TCR alpha and beta repertoires were sequenced over time. Two healthy male donors, one aged 18 to 29 and one aged 30 to 39 years, were included in the cohort. Blood samples were taken at several timepoints before and after primary and secondary immunization, and bulk PBMC replicates and cell subsets were isolated. Overall study outcomes, separate from this receptor: The secondary T-cell response was found to be weaker but faster than the primary response, with a peak reached on day 5 rather than on day 15. A small share of clonotypes occurred in both CD4 and CD8 compartments, likely arising from convergent recombination. After the booster, most clones that had expanded after primary vaccination were detected again (over 95% of CD4 and 70% to 90% of CD8), suggesting broad maintenance of memory. Because abundant contaminating clonotypes from the bulk population could be contained in FACS-sorted repertoires, computational filtering was required. Because the study included only a couple of donors, the extent to which the findings can be generalized is limited.

The germline V gene specifies SGHDT as CDR1 and YYEEEE as CDR2. Counted from cysteine to phenylalanine, this CDR3 has 15 amino acids. The DNA shown is the 45-base CDR3, in frame from base 1. At the junction V is shortened by 2 bases and J by 6 bases; bases outside the gene matches: 3. The chain is assembled from TRBV5-6 and TRBJ1-5, with 12 junctional bases fitting TRBD1. The clonotype was recovered from a man aged 18 to 30 who received the YFV17D yellow fever vaccine. This specimen was PBMCs, taken 15 days after the yellow fever booster vaccination. The CDR3 protein is CASSLGTGGVQPQHF. The sequence in DNA is TGTGCCAGCAGCTTAGGGACAGGGGGCGTTCAGCCCCAGCATTTT.